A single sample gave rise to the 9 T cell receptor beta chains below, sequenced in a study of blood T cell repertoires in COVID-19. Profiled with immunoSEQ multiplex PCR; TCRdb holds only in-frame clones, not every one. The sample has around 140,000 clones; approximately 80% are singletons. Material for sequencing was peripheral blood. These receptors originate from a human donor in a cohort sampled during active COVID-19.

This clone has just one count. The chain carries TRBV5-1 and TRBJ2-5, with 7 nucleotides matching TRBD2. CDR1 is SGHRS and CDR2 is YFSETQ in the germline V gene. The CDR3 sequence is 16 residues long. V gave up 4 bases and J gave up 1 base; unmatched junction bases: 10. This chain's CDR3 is CASSPRLAGPQETQYF. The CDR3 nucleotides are TGCGCCAGCAGCCCCCGACTAGCAGGTCCCCAAGAGACCCAGTACTTC.

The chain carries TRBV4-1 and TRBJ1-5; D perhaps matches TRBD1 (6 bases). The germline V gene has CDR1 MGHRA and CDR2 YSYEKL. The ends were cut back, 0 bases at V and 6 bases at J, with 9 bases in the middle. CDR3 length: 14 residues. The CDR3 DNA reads TGCGCCAGCAGCCAAGAACAGGGAATTCAGCCCCAGCATTTT. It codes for CASSQEQGIQPQHF.

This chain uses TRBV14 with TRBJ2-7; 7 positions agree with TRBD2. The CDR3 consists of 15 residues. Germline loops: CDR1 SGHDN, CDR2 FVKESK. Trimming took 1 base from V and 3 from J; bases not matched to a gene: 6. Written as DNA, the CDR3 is TGTGCCAGCAGCCAAGGACTAGCAGGCCTCTACGAGCAGTACTTC. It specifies CASSQGLAGLYEQYF.

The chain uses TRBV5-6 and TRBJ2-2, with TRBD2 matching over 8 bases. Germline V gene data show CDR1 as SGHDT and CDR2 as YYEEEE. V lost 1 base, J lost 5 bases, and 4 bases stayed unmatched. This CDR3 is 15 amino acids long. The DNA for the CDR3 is TGTGCCAGCAGCTTGTTTGCGGGAGGAACCGGGGAGCTGTTTTTT. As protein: CASSLFAGGTGELFF.

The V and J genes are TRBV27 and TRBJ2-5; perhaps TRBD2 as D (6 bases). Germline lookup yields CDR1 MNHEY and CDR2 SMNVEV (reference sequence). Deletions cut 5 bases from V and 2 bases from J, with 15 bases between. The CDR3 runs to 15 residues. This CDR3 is CASSPTLGLQETQYF. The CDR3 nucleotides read TGTGCCAGCAGTCCTACCCTGGGACTTCAAGAGACCCAGTACTTC.

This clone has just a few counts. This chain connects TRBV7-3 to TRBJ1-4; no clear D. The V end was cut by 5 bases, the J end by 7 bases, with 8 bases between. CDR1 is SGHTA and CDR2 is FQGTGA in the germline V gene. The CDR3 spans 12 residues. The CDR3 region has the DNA TGTGCCAGCAGCCCCAGTGGTGAAAAACTGTTTTTT. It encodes CASSPSGEKLFF. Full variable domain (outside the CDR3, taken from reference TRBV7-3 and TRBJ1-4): GAGVSQTPSNKVTEKGKYVELRCDPISGHTALYWYRQSLGQGPEFLIYFQGTGAADDSGLPNDRFFAVRPEGSVSTLKIQRTERGDSAVYLCASSPSGEKLFFGSGTQLSVL.

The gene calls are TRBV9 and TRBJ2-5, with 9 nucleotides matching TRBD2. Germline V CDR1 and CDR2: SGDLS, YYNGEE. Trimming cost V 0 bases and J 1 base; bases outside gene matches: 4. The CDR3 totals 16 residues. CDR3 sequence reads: CASSVGLAGTQETQYF. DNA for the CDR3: TGTGCCAGCAGCGTAGGCCTAGCGGGAACCCAAGAGACCCAGTACTTC.

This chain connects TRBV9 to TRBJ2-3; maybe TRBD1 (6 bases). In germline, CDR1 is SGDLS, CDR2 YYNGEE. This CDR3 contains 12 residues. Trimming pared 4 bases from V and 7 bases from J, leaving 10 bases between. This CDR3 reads CASSQWDNTQYF. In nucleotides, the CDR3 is TGTGCCAGCAGCCAGTGGGACAATACGCAGTATTTT.

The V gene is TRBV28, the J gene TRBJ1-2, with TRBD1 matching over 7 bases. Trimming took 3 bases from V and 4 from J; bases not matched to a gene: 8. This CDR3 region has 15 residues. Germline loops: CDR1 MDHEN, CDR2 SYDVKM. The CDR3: CASSFPDRVTYGYTF. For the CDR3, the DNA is TGTGCCAGCAGTTTCCCCGACAGGGTCACCTATGGCTACACCTTC.